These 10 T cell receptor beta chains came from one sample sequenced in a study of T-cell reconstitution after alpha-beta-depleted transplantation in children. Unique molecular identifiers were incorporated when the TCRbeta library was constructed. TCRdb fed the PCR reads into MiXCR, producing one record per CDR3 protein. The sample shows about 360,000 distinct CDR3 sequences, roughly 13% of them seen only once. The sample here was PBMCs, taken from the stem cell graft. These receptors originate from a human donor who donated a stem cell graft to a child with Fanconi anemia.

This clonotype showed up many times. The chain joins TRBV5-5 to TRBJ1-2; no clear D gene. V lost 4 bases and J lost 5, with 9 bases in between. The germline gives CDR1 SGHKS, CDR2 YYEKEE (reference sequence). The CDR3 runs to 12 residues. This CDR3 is CASSDGVYGYTF. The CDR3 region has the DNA TGTGCCAGCAGCGATGGGGTGTATGGCTACACCTTC.

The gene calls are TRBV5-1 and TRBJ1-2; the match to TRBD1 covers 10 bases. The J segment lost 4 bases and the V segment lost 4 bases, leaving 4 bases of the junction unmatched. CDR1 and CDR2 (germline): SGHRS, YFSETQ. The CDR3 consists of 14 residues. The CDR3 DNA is TGCGCCAGCAGCGACGGGACAGGGGCCTATGGCTACACCTTC. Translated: CASSDGTGAYGYTF.

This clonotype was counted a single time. CDR3 sequence reads: CASSSGTGWGNEQFF. CDR3 bases: TGTGCCAGCAGCTCTGGGACAGGGTGGGGCAATGAGCAGTTCTTC. V usage is TRBV5-5 and J usage is TRBJ2-1; 9 positions agree with TRBD1. V lost 3 bases and J lost 6; bases outside the gene matches: 7. Germline values: CDR1 SGHKS, CDR2 YYEKEE (reference sequence). The CDR3 has 15 amino acids.

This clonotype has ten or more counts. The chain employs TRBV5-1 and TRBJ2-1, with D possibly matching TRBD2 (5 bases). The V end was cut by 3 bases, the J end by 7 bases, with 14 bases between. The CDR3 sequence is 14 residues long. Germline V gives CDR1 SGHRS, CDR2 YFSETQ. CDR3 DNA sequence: TGCGCCAGCAGCTCATTGGAAGGGAGAAATGAGCAGTTCTTC. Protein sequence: CASSSLEGRNEQFF.

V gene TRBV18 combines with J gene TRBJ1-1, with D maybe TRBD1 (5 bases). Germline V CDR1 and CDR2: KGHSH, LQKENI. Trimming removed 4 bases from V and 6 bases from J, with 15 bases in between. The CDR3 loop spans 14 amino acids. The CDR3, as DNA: TGTGCCAGCTCACGGTCCAGGGACCCTTCTGAAGCTTTCTTT. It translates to CASSRSRDPSEAFF.

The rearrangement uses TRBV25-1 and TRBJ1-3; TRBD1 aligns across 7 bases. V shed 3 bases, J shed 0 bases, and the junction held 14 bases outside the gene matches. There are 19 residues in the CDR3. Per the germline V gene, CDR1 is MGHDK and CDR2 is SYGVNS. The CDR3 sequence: CASSEGPLLDRPSGNTIYF. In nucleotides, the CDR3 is TGTGCCAGCAGTGAGGGTCCCCTACTGGACAGGCCCTCTGGAAACACCATATATTTT.

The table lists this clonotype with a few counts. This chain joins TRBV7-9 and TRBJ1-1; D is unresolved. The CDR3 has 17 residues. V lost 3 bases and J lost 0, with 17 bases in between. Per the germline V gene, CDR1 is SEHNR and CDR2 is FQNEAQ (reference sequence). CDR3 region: CASSFQVGGYMNTEAFF. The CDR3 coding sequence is TGTGCCAGCAGCTTTCAAGTTGGCGGCTACATGAACACTGAAGCTTTCTTT.

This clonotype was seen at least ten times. In nucleotides, the CDR3 is TGTGCCAGCAGTTTATCTTGGGACACTGAAGCTTTCTTT. Amino acid sequence: CASSLSWDTEAFF. This chain uses TRBV28 with TRBJ1-1; D not certain. The CDR3 sequence is 13 residues long. Germline loops: CDR1 MDHEN, CDR2 SYDVKM. The V end lost 1 base, the J end lost 3 bases, and 6 bases lay between the germline ends.

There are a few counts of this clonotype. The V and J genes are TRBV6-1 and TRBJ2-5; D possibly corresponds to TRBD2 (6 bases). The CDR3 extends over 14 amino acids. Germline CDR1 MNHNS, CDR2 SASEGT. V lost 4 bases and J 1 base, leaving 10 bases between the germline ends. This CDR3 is CASSGGLIQETQYF. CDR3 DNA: TGTGCCAGCAGTGGGGGACTTATCCAAGAGACCCAGTACTTC.

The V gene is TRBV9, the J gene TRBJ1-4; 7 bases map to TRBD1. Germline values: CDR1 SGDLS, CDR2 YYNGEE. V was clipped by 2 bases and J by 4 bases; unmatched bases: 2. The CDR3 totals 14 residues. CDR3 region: CASSVGQSNEKLFF. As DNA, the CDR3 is TGTGCCAGCAGCGTGGGACAGAGTAATGAAAAACTGTTTTTT. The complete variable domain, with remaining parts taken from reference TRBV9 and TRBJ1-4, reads DSGVTQTPKHLITATGQRVTLRCSPRSGDLSVYWYQQSLDQGLQFLIQYYNGEERAKGNILERFSAQQFPDLHSELNLSSLELGDSALYFCASSVGQSNEKLFFGSGTQLSVL.